The 24 T cell receptor beta chains given below trace back to one sample, sequenced in a study of T cells in Graves' hyperthyroidism and ophthalmopathy. Researchers amplified the TCR beta CDR3 regions from RNA transcripts. The TCR CDR3 was amplified in a first-round RT-PCR using the HTBI primer set. Each CDR3 protein is one row after TCRdb ran MiXCR on the multiplex PCR reads. The table includes 350,000 to 400,000 distinct CDR3 sequences, approximately 20% detected once. The sequenced sample consisted of blood. The source of these receptors is a young woman with Graves' hyperthyroidism.

This clonotype was seen many times. The chain combines TRBV20-1 with TRBJ2-7; TRBD1 agrees at 8 bases. The germline gives CDR1 DFQATT, CDR2 SNEGSKA (reference sequence). There are 12 residues in the CDR3. CDR3 residues: CSTDRGDYEQYF. The DNA of the CDR3 is TGCAGCACCGACAGGGGTGACTACGAGCAGTACTTC.

In its sample, this clonotype was seen many times. The chain joins TRBV19 to TRBJ2-6, with D possibly called TRBD1 or TRBD2 (5 bases each). V lost 7 bases to trimming and J lost 0 bases, with 13 bases between them. CDR1 and CDR2 from the germline V gene are LNHDA and SQIVND (reference sequence). The CDR3 consists of 16 residues. The CDR3 DNA reads TGTGCCAGTACCTCGAGGGGCAGCTCTGGGGCCAACGTCCTGACTTTC. Protein product: CASTSRGSSGANVLTF. Filled out from reference TRBV19 and TRBJ2-6, the complete variable domain reads DGGITQSPKYLFRKEGQNVTLSCEQNLNHDAMYWYRQDPGQGLRLIYYSQIVNDFQKGDIAEGYSVSREKKESFPLTVTSAQKNPTAFYLCASTSRGSSGANVLTFGAGSRLTVL.

This clonotype was recorded at least ten times. V usage is TRBV16 and J usage is TRBJ1-5, with no clear D. V shed 0 bases and J shed 0 bases, with 12 bases lying between them. The CDR3 consists of 17 residues. The germline V gene encodes CDR1 KGHSY and CDR2 FQNENV. The DNA for the CDR3 is TGTGCCAGCAGCCAATCCTGGGCGGCCATTAGCAATCAGCCCCAGCATTTT. Translation gives CASSQSWAAISNQPQHF.

The rearrangement uses TRBV4-1 and TRBJ1-3, with unresolved D. V was shortened by 0 bases and J by 3 bases, with 9 bases between the two germline ends. The CDR3 is made up of 15 amino acids. Germline V gene sequence: CDR1 MGHRA, CDR2 YSYEKL. The CDR3 loop is CASSQEGSGGNTIYF. The CDR3 DNA follows: TGCGCCAGCAGCCAAGAGGGGTCTGGTGGAAACACCATATATTTT.

This clonotype occurred many times. V is TRBV7-2 and J is TRBJ1-2; possibly TRBD1 for D (6 bases). This CDR3 has 12 amino acids. Trimming took 4 bases from V and 10 from J, leaving 13 bases between them. Germline V gene lookup returns CDR1 SGHTA and CDR2 FQGNSA. CDR3: CASSSDSLVYTF. CDR3 bases: TGTGCCAGCAGCTCGGACAGCTTAGTCTACACCTTC.

This clonotype was detected a few times. The chain uses TRBV11-2 and TRBJ2-7; tentatively, D is TRBD1 (6 bases). The CDR3 is made up of 13 amino acids. CDR1 is SGHAT, CDR2 FQNNGV, per germline. V lost 5 bases to trimming and J lost 6 bases, with 14 bases between them. CDR3 sequence: CASSVTGTLEQYF. The CDR3 DNA sequence: TGTGCCAGCAGCGTCACCGGGACACTCGAGCAGTACTTC.

This clonotype occurred a few times. The chain carries TRBV7-8 and TRBJ1-1; possibly TRBD1 for D (5 bases). V lost 5 bases to trimming and J lost 0 bases, with 16 bases between them. Germline CDR1 and CDR2: SGHVS and FQNEAQ. The length of the CDR3 is 16 residues. The CDR3 coding sequence is TGTGCCAGCAGCGTAGACCCGGGGGTAATGAACACTGAAGCTTTCTTT. As protein: CASSVDPGVMNTEAFF. Full variable domain (rest looked up from reference TRBV7-8 and TRBJ1-1): GAGVSQSPRYKVAKRGQDVALRCDPISGHVSLFWYQQALGQGPEFLTYFQNEAQLDKSGLPSDRFFAERPEGSVSTLKIQRTQQEDSAVYLCASSVDPGVMNTEAFFGQGTRLTVV.

At least ten counts were recorded for this clonotype. This sequence joins TRBV6-1 and TRBJ1-2, with D maybe TRBD1 (6 bases). There are 13 residues in the CDR3. Trimming cost V 4 bases and J 5 bases, with 11 bases left between them. The germline V gene encodes CDR1 MNHNS and CDR2 SASEGT. In DNA, the CDR3 is TGTGCCAGCAGTGGGAGGGGGTGGTATGGCTACACCTTC. Protein product: CASSGRGWYGYTF.

Ten or more counts support this clonotype. The gene calls are TRBV20-1 and TRBJ2-7; the match to TRBD1 covers 11 bases. Germline-derived CDR1 and CDR2 are DFQATT and SNEGSKA (reference sequence). V was clipped by 0 bases and J by 6 bases; unmatched bases: 4. The CDR3 runs 14 residues. The CDR3 reads CSARDTGTGGEQYF. The CDR3, as DNA: TGCAGTGCTAGAGACACCGGGACAGGGGGCGAGCAGTACTTC.

This clonotype turned up a few times. This chain uses TRBV19 with TRBJ1-2, with unresolved D. Trimming stripped 4 bases from V and 2 bases from J, with 8 bases between. The CDR3 is made up of 13 amino acids. The germline V gene has CDR1 LNHDA and CDR2 SQIVND (reference sequence). The CDR3 coding sequence is TGTGCCAGTAGTAGGGCGGACAACTATGGCTACACCTTC. It yields the protein CASSRADNYGYTF. Full variable domain (missing parts from reference TRBV19 and TRBJ1-2): DGGITQSPKYLFRKEGQNVTLSCEQNLNHDAMYWYRQDPGQGLRLIYYSQIVNDFQKGDIAEGYSVSREKKESFPLTVTSAQKNPTAFYLCASSRADNYGYTFGSGTRLTVV.

In its sample, this clonotype was seen many times. V is TRBV7-9 and J is TRBJ1-1; 7 bases fit TRBD1. The length of the CDR3 is 14 residues. V was pared by 6 bases and J by 4 bases, with 8 bases of the junction left unmatched. Germline V gene sequence: CDR1 SEHNR, CDR2 FQNEAQ (reference sequence). The CDR3 coding sequence is TGTGCCAGCAGACGAGAACCAGGGGGCACTGAAGCTTTCTTT. Its translation: CASRREPGGTEAFF.

The chain employs TRBV6-2 or TRBV6-3 and TRBJ2-2; 10 bases agree with TRBD2. The CDR3 has 14 amino acids. The ends lost 3 bases at V and 6 bases at J; junction bases unmatched: 1. Germline V gives CDR1 MNHEY, CDR2 SVGEGT. The CDR3 sequence is CASSYLAGAGELFF. The DNA for the CDR3 is TGTGCCAGCAGTTATCTAGCGGGGGCCGGGGAGCTGTTTTTT.

This clonotype was observed many times. This chain uses TRBV29-1 with TRBJ1-1, with 8 bases fitting TRBD1. J lost 1 base, V lost 6 bases, and 1 base had no gene match. This CDR3 contains 12 residues. Germline CDR1 is SQVTM and CDR2 is ANQGSEA. The CDR3 here is CSVGQGNTEAFF. DNA for the CDR3: TGCAGCGTCGGACAGGGGAACACTGAAGCTTTCTTT. Together with reference TRBV29-1 and TRBJ1-1, the CDR3 gives the full variable domain: SAVISQKPSRDICQRGTSLTIQCQVDSQVTMMFWYRQQPGQSLTLIATANQGSEATYESGFVIDKFPISRPNLTFSTLTVSNMSPEDSSIYLCSVGQGNTEAFFGQGTRLTVV.

Ten or more counts support this clonotype. The gene calls are TRBV4-1 and TRBJ2-2, with TRBD2 matching 9 bases. With V trimmed by 0 bases and J by 5 bases, 10 bases remained unmatched. Germline CDR1 is MGHRA and CDR2 is YSYEKL. The CDR3 loop spans 18 amino acids. The CDR3 here is CASSQEVVSGGNTGELFF. The CDR3 DNA follows: TGCGCCAGCAGCCAAGAGGTTGTTAGCGGGGGCAATACCGGGGAGCTGTTTTTT.

Concerning this clonotype: The junction departs from germline at one end; a sequencing error may be responsible. The chain combines TRBV30 with TRBJ2-2, with TRBD1 as a possible D gene (6 bases). This CDR3 has 12 amino acids. Germline-derived CDR1 and CDR2 are GTSNPN and SVGIG (reference sequence). The CDR3 nucleotides read TGTGCCTCTTTCAGGGACACCGGGGAGCTGTGTTTT. It codes for CASFRDTGELCF.

There are a few counts of this clonotype. The conserved phenylalanine or tryptophan is not found at the CDR3 terminus, so this likely reflects a read error. The chain is built from TRBV20-1 and TRBJ2-7; unclear D gene. From germline, CDR1 is DFQATT and CDR2 SNEGSKA (reference sequence). Between the trimmed V and J ends, which lost 6 bases and 3 bases, there was a span of 15 bases. The CDR3 spans 13 residues. DNA for the CDR3: TGCAGTGCAAAATTTATCAACCGCTACGAGCAGTACTCC. Its protein is CSAKFINRYEQYS.

This clonotype was counted ten times or more. The chain carries TRBV6-5 and TRBJ2-7; 10 bases match TRBD1. The CDR3 covers 14 residues. Losses at the gene ends were 8 bases for V and 6 bases for J; bases not matched to a gene: 10. Germline assignment: CDR1 MNHEY and CDR2 SVGAGI. CDR3 residues: CASRTGTGVAEQYF. CDR3 DNA: TGTGCCAGCCGAACCGGGACAGGGGTCGCCGAGCAGTACTTC.

At least ten counts were recorded for this clonotype. The gene calls are TRBV7-2 and TRBJ1-1, with TRBD1 identical over 8 bases. The trim removed 3 bases at V and 1 base at J, leaving 4 bases unmatched. The germline V gene has CDR1 SGHTA and CDR2 FQGNSA. This CDR3 is 15 amino acids long. The CDR3 spells CASSLEGQGNTEAFF. CDR3 nucleotide sequence: TGTGCCAGCAGCTTGGAAGGACAGGGGAACACTGAAGCTTTCTTT.

Turning to this clonotype: Because it lacks the conserved phenylalanine or tryptophan at the end, this CDR3 is likely a read error. The chain joins TRBV28 to TRBJ1-2; D remains unclear. Germline CDR1 and CDR2: MDHEN and SYDVKM. The CDR3 contains 12 residues. CDR3 amino acids: CARSLTVYGYTY. As DNA, the CDR3 is TGTGCCAGGAGTTTGACGGTCTATGGCTACACCTAC.

The sample holds many counts of this clonotype. The chain uses TRBV7-3 and TRBJ2-2, with 10 bases aligning to TRBD1. Unmatched junction bases numbered 5, after V lost 3 bases and J lost 1 base. The CDR3 has 17 amino acids. Looked up from germline, CDR1 is SGHTA and CDR2 is FQGTGA. The CDR3 reads CASSLYRDRGNTGELFF. The CDR3 nucleotides read TGTGCCAGCAGCTTGTACCGGGACAGGGGGAACACCGGGGAGCTGTTTTTT. Variable domain in full (rest from reference TRBV7-3 and TRBJ2-2): GAGVSQTPSNKVTEKGKYVELRCDPISGHTALYWYRQSLGQGPEFLIYFQGTGAADDSGLPNDRFFAVRPEGSVSTLKIQRTERGDSAVYLCASSLYRDRGNTGELFFGEGSRLTVL.

This clonotype has at least ten counts. V gene TRBV14 combines with J gene TRBJ1-3, with D tentatively TRBD1 (5 bases). V lost 5 bases and J lost 8, with 10 bases in between. The CDR3 loop spans 12 amino acids. CDR1 is SGHDN and CDR2 is FVKESK in the germline V gene. The CDR3 bases are TGTGCCAGCAGCATACTGGGGGACACCATATATTTT. The encoded protein is CASSILGDTIYF.

This clonotype was detected only a few times. The chain employs TRBV7-9 and TRBJ1-1; D remains ambiguous. The CDR3 sequence is 11 residues long. Germline CDR1 SEHNR, CDR2 FQNEAQ (reference sequence). V dropped 5 bases and J dropped 7 bases, with 8 bases sitting between them. The CDR3 sequence: CASSLQGEAFF. Here the CDR3 DNA reads TGTGCCAGCAGCCTACAAGGTGAAGCTTTCTTT.

Ten or more counts support this clonotype. The gene calls are TRBV6-1 and TRBJ1-2, with 10 bases aligning to TRBD1. The germline CDR1 and CDR2 sequences are MNHNS and SASEGT. The CDR3 length is 15 residues. V trimming: 7 bases; J trimming: 3 bases; junction bases outside the gene matches: 8. CDR3 bases: TGTGCCAGCACTCCTTGGACAGGGGGGGACTATGGCTACACCTTC. It codes for CASTPWTGGDYGYTF.

This clonotype was detected ten times or more. The CDR3 spells CSALQGRDEQYF. The CDR3 DNA is TGCAGTGCTCTACAGGGGAGAGACGAGCAGTACTTC. V usage is TRBV20-1 and J usage is TRBJ2-7; 7 bases agree with TRBD1. With 5 bases clipped from V and 5 bases from J, the junction kept 6 bases outside the gene matches. Germline CDR1 is DFQATT and CDR2 is SNEGSKA (reference sequence). This CDR3 has 12 amino acids.